This T cell receptor beta chain is from a study of blood T cell repertoires in COVID-19. Study overall: Sources were T cells, B-cell-depleted T cells, or PBMCs; the material itself was cDNA or gDNA.

Original handling: Reference gene primer amplification gave estimated nucleated cell counts. TCRdb's table, derived via immunoSEQ multiplex PCR, lists solely in-frame clones and lacks some. The D gene and trimming were derived from the DNA, and the V and J assignments and clone size from that table. Of some 20,000 clones in the sample, 89% are singletons; the top ten hold less than 6%. This CDR3 comprises 15 residues. Trimming removed 6 bases from V and 1 base from J, with 16 bases in between. Per the germline V gene, CDR1 is MNHEY and CDR2 is SVGAGI. This TCR derives from a human donor in a cohort sampled during active COVID-19. The sequenced material came from peripheral blood. J is TRBJ2-7 and V is TRBV6-5; a possible D gene is TRBD1 (5 bases). The CDR3 is CASSQGHSGSYEQYF. DNA of the CDR3: TGTGCCAGCAGCCAGGGTCATAGTGGGTCCTACGAGCAGTACTTC.